The rows below give T cell receptor beta chains drawn from one sample of a study of T cells in Graves' hyperthyroidism and ophthalmopathy. Via MiXCR, TCRdb re-called the multiplex PCR reads, giving one row per CDR3 protein. The sample includes 300,000 to 500,000 distinct CDR3 sequences, over 13% of them seen just once. Material: blood. Receptors were obtained from a man aged 50-60 years with Graves' ophthalmopathy. Each CDR3 is given with its conserved first and last residue. The order of the fields is D gene, V gene, J gene, clone size, CDR3 protein, CDR3 DNA. The D gene is left open where the match is weak. Clone size is stated in some rows and not others, as once, few, many or a class when expanded.

NA	TRBV28	TRBJ2-7	many	CASCVVSYEQYF	TGTGCCAGCTGTGTGGTCTCCTACGAGCAGTACTTC
NA	TRBV7-3	TRBJ1-2	NA	CASSRTAMNYGYTF	TGTGCCAGCAGCCGGACAGCTATGAACTATGGCTACACCTTC
NA	TRBV14	TRBJ2-2	few	CASSQFGGATTGELFF	TGTGCCAGCAGCCAATTCGGGGGTGCTACCACCGGGGAGCTGTTTTTT
NA	TRBV30	TRBJ2-2	NA	CAWGFTGELFF	TGTGCCTGGGGTTTTACCGGGGAGCTGTTTTTT
TRBD1	TRBV12-3/TRBV12-4	TRBJ1-1	few	CASSLGQEFEAFF	TGTGCCAGCAGTTTGGGACAGGAGTTTGAAGCTTTCTTT
NA	TRBV4-2	TRBJ2-3	many	CASSRAEGTDTQYF	TGTGCCAGCAGCCGCGCGGAAGGCACAGATACGCAGTATTTT
NA	TRBV24-1	TRBJ2-2	few	CATRGGGELFF	TGTGCCACCCGAGGGGGCGGGGAGCTGTTTTTT
NA	TRBV20-1	TRBJ1-1	many	CSARLVQEAFF	TGCAGTGCTAGGTTGGTACAGGAAGCTTTCTTT
TRBD2	TRBV4-1	TRBJ2-3	NA	CASSPKGLATDTQYF	TGCGCCAGCAGCCCAAAGGGACTAGCCACAGATACGCAGTATTTT
NA	TRBV7-9	TRBJ2-7	many	CAGLFGNEQYF	TGTGCCGGGCTTTTCGGGAACGAGCAGTACTTC
NA	TRBV9	TRBJ2-1	few	CASSVVGGGTYNEQFF	TGTGCCAGCAGCGTAGTAGGGGGGGGTACCTACAATGAGCAGTTCTTC
TRBD2	TRBV11-2	TRBJ2-2	NA	CASSLKLAGAGGELFF	TGTGCCAGCAGCCTCAAACTAGCGGGGGCGGGCGGGGAGCTGTTTTTT
TRBD2	TRBV28	TRBJ2-7	many	CASSSSGLPYEQYF	TGTGCCAGCAGCTCTAGCGGCCTTCCCTACGAGCAGTACTTC
NA	TRBV28	TRBJ1-2	many	CASTEKTDYGYTF	TGTGCCAGCACCGAAAAAACAGATTATGGCTACACCTTC
NA	TRBV5-1	TRBJ2-7	many	CASSFDRSEQYF	TGCGCCAGCAGCTTTGACAGGTCAGAGCAGTACTTC
NA	TRBV20-1	TRBJ2-1	many	CSASSSDPRSYNEQFF	TGCAGTGCTAGTTCTAGCGACCCCCGCTCCTACAATGAGCAGTTCTTC
NA	TRBV30	TRBJ1-2	many	CAWSGRLQGTYGYTF	TGTGCCTGGAGTGGGCGACTTCAGGGTACCTACGGCTACACCTTC
NA	TRBV28	TRBJ1-5	many	CASTPQGAGQPQHF	TGTGCCAGCACCCCACAGGGTGCGGGACAGCCCCAGCATTTT
TRBD2	TRBV7-2	TRBJ2-7	many	CASSFGRATYEQYF	TGTGCCAGCAGCTTCGGGAGGGCGACCTACGAGCAGTACTTC
NA	TRBV11-3	TRBJ2-2	many	CASTRGIYDTGELFF	TGTGCCAGCACAAGGGGGATATACGACACCGGGGAGCTGTTTTTT
NA	TRBV29-1	TRBJ2-3	many	CSVGPTDTQYF	TGCAGCGTTGGCCCAACAGATACGCAGTATTTT
TRBD1	TRBV7-9	TRBJ1-1	many	CASIRTGKNTEAFF	TGTGCCAGCATTAGGACAGGGAAGAACACTGAAGCTTTCTTT
NA	TRBV18	TRBJ2-7	many	CASSNRDSGEQYF	TGTGCCAGCTCTAACCGGGACTCAGGCGAGCAGTACTTC
NA	TRBV14	TRBJ2-7	many	CASSHPVSSYEQYF	TGTGCCAGCAGCCATCCCGTAAGCTCCTACGAGCAGTACTTC
TRBD2	TRBV7-9	TRBJ2-1	many	CASSLLRGGVDEQFF	TGTGCCAGCAGCTTATTGCGCGGGGGGGTGGATGAGCAGTTCTTC
NA	TRBV5-1	TRBJ2-7	many	CASSLGTATAYEQYF	TGCGCCAGCAGCTTGGGCACAGCAACTGCCTACGAGCAGTACTTC
NA	TRBV7-9	TRBJ1-2	many	CASSLGGLRDYTF	TGTGCCAGCAGCTTAGGGGGGTTGAGGGACTACACCTTC
TRBD2	TRBV20-1	TRBJ2-3	many	CSASRGTSGTDTQYF	TGCAGTGCTAGTCGGGGGACTAGCGGGACAGATACGCAGTATTTT
TRBD1	TRBV6-1	TRBJ2-7	many	CASRKTGAYEQYF	TGTGCCAGCAGGAAAACAGGGGCCTACGAGCAGTACTTC
TRBD2	TRBV25-1	TRBJ2-7	NA	CASSEGTSGRGTYEQYF	TGTGCCAGCAGTGAAGGGACTAGCGGGAGAGGTACCTACGAGCAGTACTTC